Presented here are 9 T cell receptor beta chains from one specimen sequenced in a study of blood T cell repertoires in COVID-19 (dated by TCRdb to 2018 to 2021). The receptor library was made with the immunoSEQ multiplex PCR assay. The source is immuneACCESS, and TCRdb retained only in-frame sequences with V and J called. Part of the clones is not carried over; for the studies checked, unresolved V genes explain less than half of this, and the remainder is unexplained. Here the sample has some 180,000 clones; 75% to 90% occur a single time. The top ten constitute 7% of the sample. The sequenced sample consisted of peripheral blood. The receptor source for this set is a woman between 35 and 50 years old with COVID-19, enrolled during active disease.

The CDR3 spells CASSLGATNEKLFF. In nucleotides, the CDR3 is TGTGCCAGCAGCTTGGGGGCGACTAATGAAAAACTGTTTTTT. The chain uses TRBV7-3 and TRBJ1-4; tentatively, D is TRBD1 (6 bases). Germline CDR1 and CDR2: SGHTA and FQGTGA. Trimming took 3 bases from V and 2 from J, leaving 7 bases between them. The CDR3 extends over 14 amino acids.

The DNA of the CDR3 is TGTGCCAGCAGTTTCCAGGGCTGGCCGAGCACTGAAGCTTTCTTT. It translates to CASSFQGWPSTEAFF. The rearrangement links TRBV28 to TRBJ1-1, with TRBD1 as a possible D gene (5 bases). This CDR3 spans 15 amino acids. The V and J ends lost 3 bases and 4 bases respectively, with 15 bases between them. The germline CDR1 and CDR2 sequences are MDHEN and SYDVKM.

The chain recombines TRBV6-5 with TRBJ2-5; 14 bases fit TRBD2. Germline V CDR1 and CDR2: MNHEY, SVGAGI. J was trimmed by 5 bases and V by 5 bases; bases with no gene match: 4. The CDR3 contains 15 residues. CDR3 region: CASSQTSGGAETQYF. The CDR3 nucleotides are TGTGCCAGCAGTCAGACTAGCGGGGGGGCGGAGACCCAGTACTTC.

The chain links TRBV7-9 to TRBJ1-4, with D perhaps matching TRBD1 (5 bases). There are 18 residues in the CDR3. Germline CDR1 reads SEHNR; CDR2 reads FQNEAQ (reference sequence). Trimming removed 5 bases from V and 3 bases from J, with 22 bases in between. The CDR3 sequence: CASSPLVDSWGANEKLFF. CDR3 sequence (DNA): TGTGCCAGCAGCCCTCTCGTTGACAGCTGGGGGGCTAATGAAAAACTGTTTTTT.

This chain joins TRBV6-4 and TRBJ2-1; D is undetermined. Germline V CDR1 and CDR2: MRHNA, SNTAGT. V lost 0 bases to trimming and J lost 0 bases, with 12 bases between them. The CDR3 sequence is 17 residues long. CDR3 in DNA: TGTGCCAGCAGTGACTCCCCCGGGTCTAGCTCCTACAATGAGCAGTTCTTC. As protein: CASSDSPGSSSYNEQFF.

In its sample, this clone was seen once. The J gene is TRBJ1-1, the V gene TRBV9; D might be TRBD1 (6 bases). The ends were cut back, 3 bases at V and 14 bases at J, with 8 bases in the middle. From germline, CDR1 is SGDLS and CDR2 YYNGEE. The CDR3 is 9 residues long. Written as DNA, the CDR3 is TGTGCCAGCAGCGCCGGACAGTTCTTT. Amino acid sequence: CASSAGQFF.

V is TRBV6-4 and J is TRBJ1-1; D is uncertain. Germline CDR1 and CDR2: MRHNA and SNTAGT. Trimming took off 6 bases at V and 10 bases at J, with 18 bases between the two ends. The CDR3 sequence is 13 residues long. CDR3: CASRETAGSGAFF. CDR3 bases: TGTGCCAGCAGAGAGACCGCCGGGTCTGGAGCTTTCTTT.

This chain joins TRBV7-2 and TRBJ1-4; no definite D call. The CDR3 totals 12 residues. Trimming took 4 bases from V and 5 from J, leaving 5 bases between them. The germline V gene encodes CDR1 SGHTA and CDR2 FQGNSA. The CDR3 bases are TGTGCCAGCAGCTACTCAAATGAAAAACTGTTTTTT. Its translation is CASSYSNEKLFF.

V gene TRBV28 combines with J gene TRBJ1-1; 7 positions match TRBD1. Unmatched junction bases numbered 10, after V lost 5 bases and J lost 4 bases. The CDR3 runs to 15 residues. The V gene's germline CDR1 is MDHEN and CDR2 SYDVKM. The CDR3 protein is CASSPTGQLLTEAFF. CDR3 in DNA: TGTGCCAGCAGTCCGACGGGACAGCTACTCACTGAAGCTTTCTTT.